The sequence of this TCR beta chain was determined in a study of blood T cell repertoires in COVID-19. Study-wide background: Collection of acute and convalescent COVID-19 samples took place in the United States, Italy and Spain. PBMCs, B-cell-depleted T cells, or T cells provided the cDNA or gDNA that made up the material.

Authors' data handling: Estimated nucleated cell counts came from reference gene primer amplification. Using immunoSEQ multiplex PCR, the repertoire was profiled, and TCRdb retains in-frame clones only, with some absent. V and J calls and clone size follow that table, whereas D and trimming were derived from the DNA. The sample carries 65,000 to 100,000 clones, approximately 78% recorded once. This clone was observed a handful of times. CDR1 is GTSNPN, CDR2 SVGIG, per germline (reference sequence). Trimming at V came to 1 base and at J to 2 bases, leaving 7 bases not matched to a gene. The CDR3 sequence is 15 residues long.

The chain carries TRBV30 and TRBJ2-5; 7 positions agree with TRBD1. The sequence came from a woman of 80 years or more with acute or convalescent COVID-19. Material for sequencing was peripheral blood. The CDR3 loop is CAWSEGTDGQETQYF. In nucleotides, the CDR3 is TGTGCCTGGAGTGAAGGGACAGACGGACAAGAGACCCAGTACTTC.